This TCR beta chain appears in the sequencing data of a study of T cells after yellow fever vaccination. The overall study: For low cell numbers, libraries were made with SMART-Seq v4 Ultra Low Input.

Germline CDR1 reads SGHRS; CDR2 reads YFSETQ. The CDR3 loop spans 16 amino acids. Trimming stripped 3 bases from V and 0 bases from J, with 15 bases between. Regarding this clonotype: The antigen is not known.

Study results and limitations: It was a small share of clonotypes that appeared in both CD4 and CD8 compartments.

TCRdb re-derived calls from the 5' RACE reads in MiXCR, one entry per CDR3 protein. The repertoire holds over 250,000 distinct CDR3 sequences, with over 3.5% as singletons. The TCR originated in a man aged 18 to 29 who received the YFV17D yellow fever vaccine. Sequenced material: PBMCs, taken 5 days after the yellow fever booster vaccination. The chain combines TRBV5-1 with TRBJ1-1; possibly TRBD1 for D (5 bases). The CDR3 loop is CASSSRPGTVNTEAFF. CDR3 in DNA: TGCGCCAGCAGCTCTCGTCCCGGGACTGTGAACACTGAAGCTTTCTTT.